Detailed here is one TCR beta chain. Profiling relied on immunoSEQ multiplex PCR, and the TCRdb table lists in-frame clones only, not all of them. The table has roughly 2.2 million clones, 93% seen once. This specimen comes from a study of shared clonotypes between healthy human individuals. CDR3 size: 15 residues. CDR1 MNHEY and CDR2 SMNVEV come from the germline V gene (reference sequence). V dropped 1 base and J dropped 4 bases, with 12 bases sitting between them. The chain combines TRBV27 with TRBJ2-3; D is ambiguous. This TCR was sampled from a man younger than 30 in good health. Some clones in this sample may be carry-over from other donors' samples. The material sequenced was naive CD4+ T cells from PBMCs. Subset denoted: CD45RA+ positively selected. In DNA, the CDR3 is TGTGCCAGCAGTTTATTACACGCCCGCCCAGATACGCAGTATTTT. Amino acid sequence: CASSLLHARPDTQYF.